Detailed here is one T cell receptor (beta chain). The data were produced by immunoSEQ multiplex PCR, yet TCRdb's version contains in-frame clones alone and is incomplete. The sample contains about 70,000 clones, 75% to 90% of which appear only once. CDR1 and CDR2 from the germline V gene are SGHDT and YYEEEE. The CDR3 consists of 16 residues. Trimming at V came to 3 bases and at J to 4 bases, leaving 10 bases not matched to a gene. The source of the sample is a study of blood T cell repertoires in COVID-19. The sample was peripheral blood. The sequence was collected from a man aged 50-59 years with active COVID-19. The chain joins TRBV5-6 to TRBJ1-2, with 9 nucleotides matching TRBD1. CDR3 sequence (DNA): TGTGCCAGCAGCTATGATTCCGGGACAGGGTTCTATGGCTACACCTTC. Its translation is CASSYDSGTGFYGYTF.